This record concerns one T cell receptor (beta chain) sequence. No antigen is known for it. Trimming cost V 3 bases and J 10 bases, with 15 bases left between them. The CDR3 covers 14 residues. The germline gives CDR1 KGHSH, CDR2 LQKENI. The primer mix had 60 Vbeta and 13 Jbeta primers. TCRdb's copy holds only in-frame clones and misses some; the assay was immunoSEQ multiplex PCR. The sample consists of roughly 200,000 clones, about four fifths of them appearing once. This entry belongs to a study of cytomegalovirus exposure and HLA in healthy donors. Study-level background: Samples from HLA-typed donors yielded approximately 80 million unique TCRs in an early data release. Regarding the study as a whole: A later analysis showed that HLA-associated TCR beta chains had undergone more clonal expansion than equally common others.

The source is a middle-aged man in good health and CMV-seropositive. The sequencing sample was made of PBMCs. The rearrangement joins TRBV18 to TRBJ2-2; D possibly corresponds to TRBD2 (6 bases). CDR3 residues: CASSPSLRGEELFF. CDR3 in DNA: TGTGCCAGCTCACCTTCTTTACGCGGGGAGGAGCTGTTTTTT.